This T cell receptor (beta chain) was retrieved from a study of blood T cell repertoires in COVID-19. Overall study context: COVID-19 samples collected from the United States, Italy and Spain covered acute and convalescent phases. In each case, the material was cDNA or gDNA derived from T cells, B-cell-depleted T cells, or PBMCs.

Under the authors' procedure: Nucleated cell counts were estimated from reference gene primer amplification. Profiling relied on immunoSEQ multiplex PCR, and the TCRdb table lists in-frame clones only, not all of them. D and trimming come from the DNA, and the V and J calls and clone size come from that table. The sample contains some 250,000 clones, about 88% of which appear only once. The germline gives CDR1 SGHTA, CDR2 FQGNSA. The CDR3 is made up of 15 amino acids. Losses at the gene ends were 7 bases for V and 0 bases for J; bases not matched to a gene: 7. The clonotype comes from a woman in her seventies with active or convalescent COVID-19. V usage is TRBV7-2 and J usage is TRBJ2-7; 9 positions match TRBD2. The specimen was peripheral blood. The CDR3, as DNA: TGTGCCAGCACCCCGACTAGCGGCGGCTCCTACGAGCAGTACTTC. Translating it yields CASTPTSGGSYEQYF.